The clone carrying this TCR beta chain was detected a few times. TCRdb passed the RT-PCR reads through MiXCR, listing each CDR3 protein once. The table includes 650,000 to 800,000 distinct CDR3 sequences, about 15% detected once. The germline CDR1 and CDR2 sequences are SGHTA and FQGNSA. Trimming stripped 2 bases from V and 1 base from J, with 12 bases between. This CDR3 region has 15 residues. These data originate in a study of response to subunit inactivated influenza vaccine. This material consisted of PBMCs from blood, taken around 14 days before vaccination. J is TRBJ2-7 and V is TRBV7-2; perhaps TRBD2 as D (5 bases). This TCR came from a man over 45 who received an inactivated influenza vaccine. The CDR3 DNA sequence: TGTGCCAGCAGCTTATCGTCCCGGGGATCCTACGAGCAGTACTTC. Translated: CASSLSSRGSYEQYF.